Listed below are T cell receptor beta chains from one sample, sequenced in a study of cytomegalovirus exposure and HLA in healthy donors. TCRdb keeps only in-frame clones here, not all; method: immunoSEQ multiplex PCR. Counted here are approximately 140,000 clones, just under 65% occurring once; the ten biggest clones make up about 7.1%. Sequencing was carried out using PBMCs. The origin of the receptors is a woman aged 60-75 years in good health and CMV-seropositive. The CDR3 runs from the conserved cysteine through the conserved F or W. The D gene is left open where the match is weak. The listing skips clone size in some rows; elsewhere it reads once, few, many or a size class.

abundance	v_gene	d_gene	j_gene	CDR3aa	CDR3nt
.	TRBV11-3	.	TRBJ1-5	CASSPGRGAEGQPQHF	TGTGCCAGCAGCCCCGGGAGGGGGGCCGAGGGTCAGCCCCAGCATTTT
few	TRBV18	.	TRBJ2-1	CASSPFTTDNEQFF	TGTGCCAGCTCACCCTTTACCACGGACAATGAGCAGTTCTTC
.	TRBV7-2	.	TRBJ1-3	CASSLAPRPGNTIYF	TGTGCCAGCAGCTTAGCCCCGCGCCCTGGAAACACCATATATTTT
.	TRBV2	.	TRBJ1-1	CASSGWGGNTEAFF	TGTGCCAGCAGTGGCTGGGGAGGGAACACTGAAGCTTTCTTT
.	TRBV18	.	TRBJ2-5	CASSPTDTRQETQYF	TGTGCCAGCTCACCCACCGACACCAGACAAGAGACCCAGTACTTC
.	TRBV18	TRBD1	TRBJ1-1	CASSRTGNMNTEAFF	TGTGCCAGCTCAAGGACAGGGAACATGAACACTGAAGCTTTCTTT
.	TRBV28	.	TRBJ1-2	CASSLRGRDGYTF	TGTGCCAGCAGTTTGAGAGGGCGGGACGGCTACACCTTC
.	TRBV5-1	.	TRBJ1-2	CASSEQANYGYTF	TGCGCCAGCAGTGAACAAGCTAACTATGGCTACACCTTC
few	TRBV5-1	.	TRBJ1-1	CASSASGQNTEAFF	TGCGCCAGCAGCGCGTCCGGACAGAACACTGAAGCTTTCTTT
.	TRBV4-1	TRBD1	TRBJ1-1	CASSRDSFSEAFF	TGCGCCAGCAGCCGGGACAGCTTTAGTGAAGCTTTCTTT
.	TRBV10-3	.	TRBJ1-1	CAISKQGLNTEAFF	TGTGCCATCAGTAAACAGGGACTGAACACTGAAGCTTTCTTT
once	TRBV6-5	TRBD1	TRBJ2-7	CASRGTVYEQYF	TGTGCCAGCAGGGGGACAGTCTACGAGCAGTACTTC
few	TRBV30	.	TRBJ1-1	CAWRMGTNTEAFF	TGTGCCTGGAGGATGGGCACGAACACTGAAGCTTTCTTT
.	TRBV7-9	TRBD2	TRBJ2-1	CASSLRASGTTYEQFF	TGTGCCAGCAGCTTAAGGGCTAGCGGGACCACGTATGAGCAGTTCTTC
.	TRBV28	TRBD2	TRBJ2-1	CASSYYRTSAEQFF	TGTGCCAGCAGTTACTATCGGACTAGCGCTGAGCAGTTCTTC
.	TRBV25-1	.	TRBJ2-7	CASSLGVGEQYF	TGTGCCAGCAGTTTAGGGGTGGGCGAGCAGTACTTC
few	TRBV18	TRBD1	TRBJ2-2	CASSRGQGNTGELFF	TGTGCCAGCTCACGGGGACAGGGGAATACCGGGGAGCTGTTTTTT
few	TRBV18	.	TRBJ2-1	CASSPGTLTYNEQFF	TGTGCCAGCTCACCCGGGACACTGACCTACAATGAGCAGTTCTTC
.	TRBV6-1	.	TRBJ1-2	CASSEGPGNYGYTF	TGTGCCAGCAGTGAAGGTCCGGGGAACTATGGCTACACCTTC
few	TRBV4-2	.	TRBJ2-7	CASSQDQQRSGVYEQYF	TGTGCCAGCAGCCAAGATCAGCAGCGATCGGGGGTTTACGAGCAGTACTTC
few	TRBV5-1	.	TRBJ2-7	CASSSQGPEFEQYF	TGCGCCAGCAGCTCACAGGGCCCCGAGTTTGAGCAGTACTTC
.	TRBV5-4	TRBD2	TRBJ2-7	CASSGNVLGRGYEQYF	TGTGCCAGCAGCGGGAATGTCTTGGGGAGGGGTTACGAGCAGTACTTC
few	TRBV9	TRBD1	TRBJ2-2	CASSVEGTGVPGELFF	TGTGCCAGCAGCGTAGAGGGGACAGGCGTACCCGGGGAGCTGTTTTTT
.	TRBV7-2	TRBD2	TRBJ2-3	CASSLGLAGADTQYF	TGCGCCAGCAGCTTAGGGTTAGCGGGAGCAGATACGCAGTATTTT
.	TRBV7-6	TRBD2	TRBJ2-7	CASSLERDATYEQYF	TGTGCCAGCAGCTTAGAGCGGGACGCGACCTACGAGCAGTACTTC
few	TRBV27	.	TRBJ1-1	CASRLDIGGMNTEAFF	TGTGCCAGCAGGCTGGACATCGGGGGGATGAACACTGAAGCTTTCTTT
.	TRBV28	TRBD2	TRBJ2-1	CASRGRGANEQFF	TGTGCCAGCAGAGGGCGGGGGGCTAATGAGCAGTTCTTC
.	TRBV25-1	TRBD2	TRBJ2-3	CASGLASTDTQYF	TGTGCCAGCGGACTAGCCAGCACAGATACGCAGTATTTT
.	TRBV7-3	.	TRBJ2-2	CASSAQQGTGELFF	TGTGCCAGCAGCGCCCAACAGGGCACCGGGGAGCTGTTTTTT
.	TRBV30	TRBD1	TRBJ1-5	CAWSAGDRVSQPQHF	TGTGCCTGGAGCGCCGGGGACAGGGTATCTCAGCCCCAGCATTTT
.	TRBV5-1	.	TRBJ1-4	CASSLGQVINEKLFF	TGCGCCAGCAGCTTGGGACAGGTCATTAATGAAAAACTGTTTTTT
few	TRBV4-3	.	TRBJ1-2	CASSQDLPSRDGYTF	TGCGCCAGCAGCCAAGATCTACCGAGCCGCGATGGCTACACCTTC
.	TRBV28	TRBD2	TRBJ2-3	CASSFWLAGADTQYF	TGTGCCAGCAGTTTTTGGCTAGCGGGAGCGGATACGCAGTATTTT
.	TRBV25-1	.	TRBJ2-6	CASTRGGIGANVLTF	TGTGCCAGTACCCGTGGGGGGATCGGGGCCAACGTCCTGACTTTC
few	TRBV30	.	TRBJ2-1	CAWRNEILVNEQFF	TGTGCCTGGAGAAACGAGATTTTGGTCAATGAGCAGTTCTTC
.	TRBV5-6	.	TRBJ2-5	CVSGKQGQETQYF	TGTGTCAGCGGCAAACAGGGTCAAGAGACCCAGTACTTC
.	TRBV5-4	.	TRBJ2-3	CASSFSSGVADTQYF	TGTGCCAGCAGCTTCAGTAGCGGTGTGGCAGATACGCAGTATTTT
.	TRBV5-4	TRBD2	TRBJ2-2	CASSLGGEGNTGELFF	TGTGCCAGCAGCTTGGGGGGGGAGGGGAACACCGGGGAGCTGTTTTTT
few	TRBV7-9	TRBD1	TRBJ1-1	CASTVTGGDQEAFF	TGTGCCAGCACCGTGACAGGGGGAGATCAAGAAGCTTTCTTT
once	TRBV15	.	TRBJ2-5	CATSRLGGQETQYF	TGTGCCACCAGCAGATTAGGAGGCCAAGAGACCCAGTACTTC
few	TRBV27	TRBD1	TRBJ1-1	CASSLSETGSEAFF	TGTGCCAGCAGTTTATCGGAGACAGGGTCTGAAGCTTTCTTT
.	TRBV7-9	.	TRBJ1-1	CASSLQQNTEAFF	TGTGCCAGCTCCTTGCAACAGAACACTGAAGCTTTCTTT
.	TRBV7-9	TRBD1	TRBJ1-5	CASSLGTGDFSNQPQHF	TGTGCCAGCAGCTTAGGGACAGGGGATTTTAGCAATCAGCCCCAGCATTTT
.	TRBV27	.	TRBJ2-1	CASSFSYEQFF	TGTGCCAGCAGTTTTAGCTATGAGCAGTTCTTC
.	TRBV7-9	.	TRBJ2-4	CASSHGAGKNIQYF	TGTGCCAGCAGCCATGGGGCAGGGAAAAACATTCAGTACTTC
.	TRBV18	TRBD1	TRBJ2-7	CASSPGTGTYEQYF	TGTGCCAGCTCTCCCGGGACAGGGACCTACGAGCAGTACTTC
.	TRBV28	TRBD2	TRBJ2-1	CASTAGGLLEQFF	TGTGCCAGCACGGCGGGAGGGTTGCTTGAGCAGTTCTTC
.	TRBV6-5	.	TRBJ1-1	CASSYRGRTEAFF	TGTGCCAGCAGTTACAGGGGAAGGACTGAAGCTTTCTTT
.	TRBV4-2	.	TRBJ2-1	CASSQGSSMKLVHNEQFF	TGTGCCAGCAGCCAAGGTTCAAGTATGAAGCTCGTCCACAATGAGCAGTTCTTC
.	TRBV5-1	.	TRBJ1-2	CASSTGQNYGYTF	TGCGCCAGCAGCACTGGACAGAACTATGGCTACACCTTC
few	TRBV7-2	.	TRBJ2-2	CASPEGRPYTGELFF	TGTGCCAGCCCAGAGGGCCGCCCTTACACCGGGGAGCTGTTTTTT
.	TRBV10-3	TRBD1	TRBJ1-3	CAISARDRAGNTIYF	TGTGCCATCAGTGCAAGGGACAGGGCCGGAAACACCATATATTTT